This TCR beta chain stems from a study of shared clonotypes between healthy human individuals. Across several immunoSEQ plates, the genomic DNA of each subset was split evenly. This table comes from immunoSEQ multiplex PCR, and its TCRdb copy is limited to in-frame clones, with some not included. Seen here are roughly 1.4 million clones, 97% to 99% observed once, and the top ten hold approximately 0.4%. Study-wide results and limits: Generally, estimated richness proved larger in naive subsets than it did in memory subsets. Clonotype sharing among the donors was expected to vary with sequencing depth.

The CDR3 is 14 residues long. Trimming pared 6 bases from V and 1 base from J, leaving 12 bases between. From germline, CDR1 is LNHDA and CDR2 SQIVND (reference sequence). As to this clone: Its antigen is unidentified.

Donors comprised only Caucasian adults living in Nashville, Tennessee. The gene calls are TRBV19 and TRBJ1-1; no clear D gene. This receptor was taken from a man aged 25 to 40 in good health. Sequences were obtained from naive CD4+ T cells sorted from blood. Subset specified: CD45RA+ positively selected. CDR3 nucleotides: TGTGCCAGTAGCCCCCTTGTAGAGAACACTGAAGCTTTCTTT. Translation: CASSPLVENTEAFF.